The clone carrying this T cell receptor (beta chain) is classed as medium-sized (0.01 to 0.1%). The sample is drawn from a study of metastatic and nonmetastatic thyroid tumors. TCRdb used MiXCR to call clones anew from the PCR reads. Among about 26,000 clones listed, 15% were seen once. Nobody among the patients had been given any treatment before thyroid surgery. Trimming left V 0 bases short and J 5 bases short, with 11 bases between. Germline V CDR1 and CDR2: MNHNS, SASEGT. This CDR3 contains 15 residues. The genes are TRBV6-1 and TRBJ2-1; tentatively, D is TRBD1 (5 bases). This sequence was found in a female donor with papillary thyroid cancer or a benign thyroid nodule (not recorded which). Some clones in this sample may be carry-over from other donors' samples. Sequenced material: blood. CDR3 in DNA: TGTGCCAGCAGTGAAGCGGGGCAGTTACACAATGAGCAGTTCTTC. Encoded protein: CASSEAGQLHNEQFF.